These 18 T cell receptor beta chains came from one sample sequenced in a study of control samples from healthy donors and cancer patients. The repertoire was sequenced with immunoSEQ multiplex PCR; TCRdb's copy has only in-frame clones and lacks some. The sample has about 150,000 clones, 88% seen once. Sequencing was performed on blood. The receptors were sampled from a man in his late teens or twenties in good health.

This rearrangement joins TRBV19 to TRBJ2-7, with a tentative D call TRBD1 (5 bases). V dropped 5 bases and J dropped 3 bases, with 17 bases sitting between them. The CDR3 is 15 amino acids. The germline gives CDR1 LNHDA, CDR2 SQIVND (reference sequence). Written as DNA, the CDR3 is TGTGCCAGTAGTCCCGATCGCAGGGAACTCTACGAGCAGTACTTC. Translation: CASSPDRRELYEQYF.

The chain uses TRBV6-6 and TRBJ2-3, with D unclear. CDR3 length: 15 amino acids. CDR1 MNHNY and CDR2 SVGAGI come from the germline V gene (reference sequence). With 6 bases removed from V and 4 bases from J, the gap between germline ends came to 17 bases. CDR3 bases: TGTGCCAGCAGGGATGACTCGACACGGCCAGATACGCAGTATTTT. Translated: CASRDDSTRPDTQYF.

This clone was detected only once. The chain has TRBV28 and TRBJ1-2, with D unresolved. Between the trimmed V and J ends, which lost 8 bases and 1 base, there was a span of 5 bases. The germline V gene encodes CDR1 MDHEN and CDR2 SYDVKM. The CDR3 loop spans 11 amino acids. CDR3 residues: CASGINYGYTF. Here the CDR3 DNA reads TGTGCCAGCGGTATTAACTATGGCTACACCTTC.

V gene TRBV27 combines with J gene TRBJ2-1; D gene unclear. This CDR3 spans 13 amino acids. Germline assignment: CDR1 MNHEY and CDR2 SMNVEV (reference sequence). The V gene lost 0 bases and the J gene lost 4 bases, with 4 bases spanning the gap. CDR3 sequence: CASSLSKYNEQFF. Written as DNA, the CDR3 is TGTGCCAGCAGTTTATCGAAGTACAATGAGCAGTTCTTC.

Regarding this clone: An end of the junction differs from the germline gene, which may be a read error. The chain links TRBV11-2 to TRBJ1-6; D not certain. The CDR3 has 12 amino acids. The germline gives CDR1 SGHAT, CDR2 FQNNGV. CDR3 residues: CASSSRGSRPYF. In nucleotides, the CDR3 is TGTGCCAGCAGCTCCCGTGGGTCCCGCCCCTACTTT.

The chain couples TRBV15 to TRBJ1-5; tentative D call: TRBD1 (5 bases). There are 16 residues in the CDR3. Germline values: CDR1 LNHNV, CDR2 YYDKDF (reference sequence). V lost 1 base and J lost 3, with 13 bases in between. DNA for the CDR3: TGTGCCACCAGCAGAGCTCGGACAAAATCCAATCAGCCCCAGCATTTT. Residues: CATSRARTKSNQPQHF.

The rearrangement joins TRBV18 to TRBJ1-6; 8 positions match TRBD1. The CDR3 runs 15 residues. Germline-derived CDR1 and CDR2 are KGHSH and LQKENI. Trimming cost V 5 bases and J 10 bases; bases outside gene matches: 10. The CDR3 coding sequence is TGTGCCAGCTCAACCTCCTCGACAGGGGCGTCACCCCTCCACTTT. Encoded protein: CASSTSSTGASPLHF.

The gene calls are TRBV18 and TRBJ1-2; TRBD1 agrees at 7 bases. This CDR3 is 14 amino acids long. The germline V gene has CDR1 KGHSH and CDR2 LQKENI. Germline trimming cut 4 bases from V and 4 bases from J; bases unmatched to any gene: 6. In DNA form, the CDR3 reads TGTGCCAGCTCACAGGGGGCGCAAAGCTATGGCTACACCTTC. Its translation is CASSQGAQSYGYTF. Filled out from reference TRBV18 and TRBJ1-2, the complete variable domain reads NAGVMQNPRHLVRRRGQEARLRCSPMKGHSHVYWYRQLPEEGLKFMVYLQKENIIDESGMPKERFSAEFPKEGPSILRIQQVVRGDSAAYFCASSQGAQSYGYTFGSGTRLTVV.

Comment on this clone: One end of the junction fails to match germline, which may point to a read error. The genes are TRBV9 and TRBJ2-2; maybe TRBD1 (6 bases). Germline-derived CDR1 and CDR2 are SGDLS and YYNGEE. The CDR3 length is 14 residues. The CDR3 nucleotides are TGTGCCAGCAGCCCTACAGGGAACCCCGGGGAGCTGTTTTTT. It is translated as CASSPTGNPGELFF.

This rearrangement joins TRBV6-4 to TRBJ1-1; D might be TRBD1 (6 bases). Germline V gives CDR1 MRHNA, CDR2 SNTAGT. V was clipped by 6 bases and J by 2 bases, with 13 bases between them. This CDR3 is 14 amino acids long. The CDR3 DNA follows: TGTGCCAGCAGAGGAGGGGGGGATAACACTGAAGCTTTCTTT. Translating it yields CASRGGGDNTEAFF.

Points on this clone: One end of the junction is discordant with germline, which a read error may explain. V usage is TRBV7-7 and J usage is TRBJ2-1; tentatively, D is TRBD2 (5 bases). The V gene's germline CDR1 is SSHAT and CDR2 FNYEAQ (reference sequence). The CDR3 loop spans 13 amino acids. CDR3 bases: TGTGCTAGCAGCTTAGGGCCCCAGCGGGAGCAGTTCTTC. It is translated as CASSLGPQREQFF.

V gene TRBV28 combines with J gene TRBJ1-6; D is undetermined. The V end was cut by 3 bases, the J end by 7 bases, with 10 bases between. Germline V gene lookup returns CDR1 MDHEN and CDR2 SYDVKM. This CDR3 spans 14 amino acids. The CDR3 here is CASSLRRSNSPLHF. CDR3 nucleotides: TGTGCCAGCAGTTTGCGACGGTCGAATTCACCCCTCCACTTT.

This chain uses TRBV6-4 with TRBJ2-3; the D gene is possibly TRBD1 (6 bases). This CDR3 has 15 residues. Deletions cut 5 bases from V and 0 bases from J, with 12 bases between. Germline values: CDR1 MRHNA, CDR2 SNTAGT. The CDR3 coding sequence is TGTGCCAGCAGTTTCACAGGGCTAAGCACAGATACGCAGTATTTT. Its translation: CASSFTGLSTDTQYF.

This clone was seen a few times. This chain connects TRBV6-1 to TRBJ1-3; D gene uncertain. The CDR3 has 12 residues. From germline, CDR1 is MNHNS and CDR2 SASEGT. Trimming cost V 0 bases and J 7 bases, with 4 bases left between them. This chain's CDR3 is CASSEARNTIYF. The CDR3 nucleotides are TGTGCCAGCAGTGAAGCCCGGAACACCATATATTTT.

The V and J genes are TRBV28 and TRBJ1-5; TRBD1 is a possible D gene (5 bases). The germline V gene encodes CDR1 MDHEN and CDR2 SYDVKM. V was pared by 1 base and J by 7 bases, with 14 bases between. CDR3 length equals 15 residues. CDR3 protein: CASSLFSGPRQPQHF. CDR3 coding DNA: TGTGCCAGCAGTTTATTCTCGGGACCACGGCAGCCCCAGCATTTT.

The chain links TRBV4-3 to TRBJ2-7, with D maybe TRBD1 (5 bases). Looked up from germline, CDR1 is LGHNA and CDR2 is YSLEER. The CDR3 loop spans 14 amino acids. Trimming removed 2 bases from V and 4 bases from J, with 12 bases in between. Here the CDR3 DNA reads TGCGCCAGCAGCCAACGTAGGGCAGGGTACGAGCAGTACTTC. Translating it yields CASSQRRAGYEQYF.

This chain uses TRBV9 with TRBJ2-2; 7 positions match TRBD1. Trimming took 0 bases from V and 2 from J; bases not matched to a gene: 4. This CDR3 is built from 16 residues. Germline V CDR1 and CDR2: SGDLS, YYNGEE. The CDR3 sequence is CASSVATGSNTGELFF. In DNA, the CDR3 is TGTGCCAGCAGCGTAGCGACAGGGTCAAACACCGGGGAGCTGTTTTTT.

The chain employs TRBV5-4 and TRBJ2-1; the D gene is possibly TRBD2 (8 bases). The germline V and J ends were trimmed by 4 bases and 5 bases, with 16 bases remaining between them. Germline CDR1 is SGHNT and CDR2 is YYREEE (reference sequence). This CDR3 spans 15 amino acids. The CDR3 nucleotides are TGTGCCAGCAGCCAGGGGGTAGCGGGGCACAATGAGCAGTTCTTC. Translated, it gives CASSQGVAGHNEQFF.